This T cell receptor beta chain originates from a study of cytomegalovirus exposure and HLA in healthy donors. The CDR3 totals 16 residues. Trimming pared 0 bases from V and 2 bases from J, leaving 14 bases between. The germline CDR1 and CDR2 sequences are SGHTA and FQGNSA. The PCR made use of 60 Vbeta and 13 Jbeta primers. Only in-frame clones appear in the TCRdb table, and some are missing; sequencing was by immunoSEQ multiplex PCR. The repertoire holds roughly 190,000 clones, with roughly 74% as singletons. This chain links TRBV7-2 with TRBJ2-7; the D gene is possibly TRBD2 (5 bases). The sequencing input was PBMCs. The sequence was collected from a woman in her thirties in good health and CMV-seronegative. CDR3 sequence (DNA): TGTGCCAGCAGCTTAGCACCCCTTAGCGTAACCTACGAGCAGTACTTC. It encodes CASSLAPLSVTYEQYF.